The 9 T cell receptor beta chains below all came from one sample that was sequenced in a study of beta chain features in type 1 diabetes. Expressed TCRB transcripts were sequenced because the entire RNA isolate underwent reverse transcription. Assay: immunoSEQ multiplex PCR; the TCRdb copy retains only in-frame clones and omits some. The sample has hundreds of thousands of clones, 11% to 15% seen once. Sequenced sample: central memory CD4+ T cells from blood. These receptors were taken from a man aged 30-40 years in good health.

The chain is built from TRBV9 and TRBJ2-1; a possible D gene is TRBD1 (6 bases). Trimming pared 2 bases from V and 2 bases from J, leaving 14 bases between. This CDR3 has 16 residues. Germline CDR1 is SGDLS and CDR2 is YYNGEE. The CDR3 nucleotides are TGTGCCAGCAGCGTTTCACAGGGTATCACCTACAATGAGCAGTTCTTC. Protein product: CASSVSQGITYNEQFF.

This clone was counted ten times or more. V gene TRBV18 combines with J gene TRBJ2-7; 11 bases map to TRBD2. V lost 3 bases and J lost 3; bases outside the gene matches: 13. The CDR3 extends over 18 amino acids. CDR1 is KGHSH, CDR2 LQKENI, per germline. CDR3 protein: CASSPTGAALAGGYEQYF. The CDR3 DNA follows: TGTGCCAGCTCACCGACAGGGGCCGCCCTAGCGGGGGGCTACGAGCAGTACTTC.

The chain is built from TRBV6-1 and TRBJ1-1; D is undetermined. The germline CDR1 and CDR2 sequences are MNHNS and SASEGT. Deletions cut 5 bases from V and 6 bases from J, with 13 bases between. CDR3 length: 13 amino acids. CDR3 loop: CASSRVDWAEAFF. Written as DNA, the CDR3 is TGTGCCAGCAGTCGAGTCGATTGGGCTGAAGCTTTCTTT.

This clone was observed at least ten times. The chain uses TRBV27 and TRBJ2-5; D gene unclear. The V gene's germline CDR1 is MNHEY and CDR2 SMNVEV (reference sequence). Trimming stripped 5 bases from V and 7 bases from J, with 14 bases between. The CDR3 has 13 amino acids. Here the CDR3 reads CASSPEPWGTQYF. The CDR3 nucleotides read TGTGCCAGCAGTCCAGAACCCTGGGGGACCCAGTACTTC.

V usage is TRBV6-1 and J usage is TRBJ1-1, with unresolved D. Between the trimmed V and J ends, which lost 5 bases and 1 base, there was a span of 5 bases. Germline V lookup: CDR1 MNHNS, CDR2 SASEGT. The CDR3 is 12 amino acids. The CDR3, as DNA: TGTGCCAGCAGTTATCGGAACACTGAAGCTTTCTTT. This codes for CASSYRNTEAFF.

V and J are TRBV5-1 and TRBJ1-2; possibly TRBD1 for D (5 bases). This CDR3 contains 11 residues. Trimming left V 7 bases short and J 7 bases short, with 11 bases between. CDR1 is SGHRS and CDR2 is YFSETQ in the germline V gene. This chain's CDR3 is CASAGAGGYTF. CDR3 coding DNA: TGCGCCAGCGCCGGGGCCGGTGGCTACACCTTC. Drawing the rest from reference TRBV5-1 and TRBJ1-2, the complete variable domain is KAGVTQTPRYLIKTRGQQVTLSCSPISGHRSVSWYQQTPGQGLQFLFEYFSETQRNKGNFPGRFSGRQFSNSRSEMNVSTLELGDSALYLCASAGAGGYTFGSGTRLTVV.

The chain joins TRBV7-9 to TRBJ1-1; D is undetermined. This CDR3 region has 14 residues. Trimming removed 5 bases from V and 2 bases from J, with 12 bases in between. CDR1 and CDR2 (germline): SEHNR, FQNEAQ (reference sequence). Written as DNA, the CDR3 is TGTGCCAGCAGCACTCGGACGGGAAACACTGAAGCTTTCTTT. It translates to CASSTRTGNTEAFF.

J is TRBJ2-7 and V is TRBV6-1, with D perhaps TRBD1 (6 bases). Looked up from germline, CDR1 is MNHNS and CDR2 is SASEGT. Trimming cost V 2 bases and J 4 bases, with 12 bases left between them. This CDR3 comprises 14 residues. The CDR3 spells CASSESGRGYEQYV. DNA for the CDR3: TGTGCCAGCAGTGAATCTGGCAGGGGATACGAGCAGTACGTC.

The chain joins TRBV27 to TRBJ1-2; tentative D call: TRBD1 (5 bases). Germline values: CDR1 MNHEY, CDR2 SMNVEV (reference sequence). The CDR3 sequence is 13 residues long. Trimming shortened V by 6 bases and J by 3 bases, and 11 bases separated the two germline ends. The CDR3 loop is CASRPTGYYGYTF. The CDR3 DNA reads as TGTGCCAGCAGACCCACAGGATACTATGGCTACACCTTC.